A single sample is the source of the 19 T cell receptor beta chains below, sequenced in a study of blood T cell repertoires in COVID-19. TCRdb keeps only in-frame clones here, not all; method: immunoSEQ multiplex PCR. The sample lists 240,000 or so clones, 86% occurring once. The sample was PBMCs or T cells enriched from blood (not recorded which). These receptors all stem from a woman in her forties with acute COVID-19.

This chain uses TRBV5-5 with TRBJ2-7; 9 bases fit TRBD2. The J segment lost 5 bases and the V segment lost 4 bases, leaving 7 bases of the junction unmatched. CDR1 and CDR2 from the germline V gene are SGHKS and YYEKEE (reference sequence). This CDR3 comprises 14 residues. CDR3 protein: CASSRDSGRNEQYF. In DNA form, the CDR3 reads TGTGCCAGCAGCAGAGATAGCGGGAGAAACGAGCAGTACTTC.

The V call is TRBV30, the J call TRBJ2-7; 7 bases are a match to TRBD1. Germline lookup yields CDR1 GTSNPN and CDR2 SVGIG (reference sequence). This CDR3 contains 16 residues. Trimming took 0 bases from V and 0 from J; bases not matched to a gene: 8. The CDR3 nucleotides read TGTGCCTGGAGTGTATCCCGGACAGGCTACTCCTACGAGCAGTACTTC. This gives the protein CAWSVSRTGYSYEQYF.

V and J are TRBV7-9 and TRBJ2-2; tentatively, D is TRBD2 (6 bases). CDR1 is SEHNR and CDR2 is FQNEAQ in the germline V gene (reference sequence). This CDR3 spans 14 amino acids. V lost 1 base, J lost 6 bases, and 9 bases lay in between. In DNA, the CDR3 is TGTGCCAGCAGCTTAGACGGGAGTGCCGGGGAGCTGTTTTTT. This sequence encodes CASSLDGSAGELFF.

This chain joins TRBV3-1 (or the pseudogene TRBV3-2) and TRBJ2-2; 11 nucleotides agree with TRBD2. Germline loops: CDR1 LGHDT, CDR2 YNNKEL (reference sequence). Germline trimming cut 4 bases from V and 4 bases from J; bases unmatched to any gene: 5. This CDR3 contains 16 residues. The CDR3 bases are TGTGCCAGCAGCCTGACTAGCGGGAAGGTCACCGGGGAGCTGTTTTTT. This translates into CASSLTSGKVTGELFF.

The genes are TRBV3-1 (or the pseudogene TRBV3-2) and TRBJ1-2, with 11 bases fitting TRBD1. V trimming: 0 bases; J trimming: 4 bases; junction bases outside the gene matches: 4. The CDR3 has 16 amino acids. Germline assignment: CDR1 LGHDT and CDR2 YNNKEL (reference sequence). This CDR3 is CASSQDRTGGGYGYTF. The CDR3 DNA sequence: TGTGCCAGCAGCCAAGATCGGACAGGGGGCGGCTATGGCTACACCTTC.

The genes are TRBV11-1 and TRBJ2-5; 7 bases align to TRBD1. The ends lost 8 bases at V and 1 base at J; junction bases unmatched: 4. The length of the CDR3 is 13 residues. From germline, CDR1 is SGHAT and CDR2 FQDESV (reference sequence). Here the CDR3 DNA reads TGTGCCAGCGAGGGGGCTAGCCAAGAGACCCAGTACTTC. The encoded protein is CASEGASQETQYF.

The rearrangement links TRBV5-1 to TRBJ2-3, with TRBD2 identical over 7 bases. The CDR3 runs to 15 residues. The V gene's germline CDR1 is SGHRS and CDR2 YFSETQ. V dropped 0 bases and J dropped 4; count of bases not matched to a gene: 5. The CDR3 coding sequence is TGCGCCAGCAGCTTGGGCTGGGGGGGAGCAGATACGCAGTATTTT. Translating it yields CASSLGWGGADTQYF.

CDR3 sequence: CASRMNDRASYEQYF. CDR3 DNA: TGTGCCAGCAGAATGAATGACAGGGCGTCCTACGAGCAGTACTTC. This chain uses TRBV6-5 with TRBJ2-7; 7 nucleotides line up with TRBD1. J was trimmed by 1 base and V by 6 bases; bases with no gene match: 9. This CDR3 has 15 residues. CDR1 is MNHEY, CDR2 SVGAGI, per germline.

The genes are TRBV29-1 and TRBJ2-3, with 7 bases that match TRBD1. CDR3 size: 14 residues. Germline values: CDR1 SQVTM, CDR2 ANQGSEA. J gave up 1 base and V 4 bases, and 5 bases lay outside the gene matches. CDR3 sequence: CSVVGTEGTDTQYF. The CDR3, as DNA: TGCAGCGTTGTCGGGACAGAGGGCACAGATACGCAGTATTTT.

The chain links TRBV19 to TRBJ1-5, with 7 bases matching TRBD1. The CDR3 is 14 residues long. With V trimmed by 7 bases and J by 4 bases, 7 bases remained unmatched. Germline V gene lookup returns CDR1 LNHDA and CDR2 SQIVND (reference sequence). DNA of the CDR3: TGTGCCAGTACAGACAGGGTAAGGAATCAGCCCCAGCATTTT. Amino acid sequence: CASTDRVRNQPQHF. The full variable domain, rest sourced from reference TRBV19 and TRBJ1-5, is DGGITQSPKYLFRKEGQNVTLSCEQNLNHDAMYWYRQDPGQGLRLIYYSQIVNDFQKGDIAEGYSVSREKKESFPLTVTSAQKNPTAFYLCASTDRVRNQPQHFGDGTRLSIL.

Regarding this clone: One end of the junction fails to match germline, which may point to a read error. The chain links TRBV5-4 to TRBJ1-1; D unclear. The CDR3 has 11 residues. Germline CDR1 is SGHNT and CDR2 is YYREEE (reference sequence). CDR3 nucleotides: TGTGCCAGCAGCTCCTCAGGACTGCTAATCTTT. It yields the protein CASSSSGLLIF.

This clone came up once. The chain links TRBV28 to TRBJ1-1; no firm D call. Germline V gene data show CDR1 as MDHEN and CDR2 as SYDVKM. This CDR3 region has 14 residues. Trimming removed 5 bases from V and 5 bases from J, with 15 bases in between. The CDR3 here is CASSPQTELTEAFF. The CDR3 nucleotides are TGTGCCAGCAGTCCCCAGACGGAGCTGACTGAAGCTTTCTTT.

V and J are TRBV11-3 and TRBJ2-5, with D possibly matching TRBD2 (6 bases). V lost 6 bases and J lost 2, with 19 bases in between. Germline lookup yields CDR1 SGHNT and CDR2 YENEEA. CDR3 size: 16 residues. The CDR3 DNA is TGTGCCAGCAGGCCCCCCGGCGGGGCGCTTCAAGAGACCCAGTACTTC. It encodes CASRPPGGALQETQYF.

The rearrangement uses TRBV13 and TRBJ1-2; D perhaps matches TRBD1 (6 bases). The V and J ends lost 5 bases and 3 bases respectively, with 13 bases between them. CDR3 length: 14 residues. CDR1 and CDR2 from the germline V gene are PRHDT and FYEKMQ (reference sequence). This chain's CDR3 is CASSHKRQDYGYTF. The CDR3 DNA sequence: TGTGCCAGCAGCCACAAAAGACAGGACTATGGCTACACCTTC.

The chain combines TRBV2 with TRBJ1-2, with 9 bases that match TRBD1. With 6 bases clipped from V and 3 bases from J, the junction kept 8 bases outside the gene matches. CDR1 is SNHLY and CDR2 is FYNNEI in the germline V gene. The CDR3 is 15 amino acids. CDR3 DNA sequence: TGTGCCAGCAGGGAAAAAACAGGGGGCCACTATGGCTACACCTTC. It yields the protein CASREKTGGHYGYTF. Together with reference TRBV2 and TRBJ1-2, the CDR3 gives the full variable domain: EPEVTQTPSHQVTQMGQEVILRCVPISNHLYFYWYRQILGQKVEFLVSFYNNEISEKSEIFDDQFSVERPDGSNFTLKIRSTKLEDSAMYFCASREKTGGHYGYTFGSGTRLTVV.

Points on this clone: This CDR3 is also generated by other DNA sequences in the sample. The J gene is TRBJ1-2, the V gene TRBV10-1; D not certain. The CDR3 contains 13 residues. Germline lookup yields CDR1 WNHNN and CDR2 SYGVQD (reference sequence). The V end lost 0 bases, the J end lost 7 bases, and 9 bases lay between the germline ends. CDR3 loop: CASSESAGAGYTF. In DNA form, the CDR3 reads TGCGCCAGCAGTGAGTCTGCAGGCGCTGGCTACACCTTC.

This clone was seen a single time. The genes are TRBV2 and TRBJ2-3; 8 bases align to TRBD2. The CDR3 covers 16 residues. Trimming cost V 2 bases and J 2 bases; bases outside gene matches: 6. Germline assignment: CDR1 SNHLY and CDR2 FYNNEI. CDR3 residues: CASSESLAGNTDTQYF. CDR3 sequence (DNA): TGTGCCAGCAGTGAAAGTCTAGCGGGCAACACAGATACGCAGTATTTT.

CDR3 sequence reads: CASSQAALAGGGEQYF. The DNA of the CDR3 is TGTGCCAGCAGCCAAGCAGCCCTAGCGGGAGGTGGTGAGCAGTACTTC. The chain carries TRBV14 and TRBJ2-7; 11 bases are shared with TRBD2. The CDR3 is 16 residues long. Germline V gene lookup returns CDR1 SGHDN and CDR2 FVKESK. J lost 7 bases, V lost 1 base, and 9 bases had no gene match. The entire variable domain, with the rest obtained from reference TRBV14 and TRBJ2-7, is as follows: EAGVTQFPSHSVIEKGQTVTLRCDPISGHDNLYWYRRVMGKEIKFLLHFVKESKQDESGMPNNRFLAERTGGTYSTLKVQPAELEDSGVYFCASSQAALAGGGEQYFGPGTRLTVT.

The gene calls are TRBV13 and TRBJ2-1, with 12 bases matching TRBD2. From germline, CDR1 is PRHDT and CDR2 FYEKMQ (reference sequence). Germline trimming cut 3 bases from V and 5 bases from J; bases unmatched to any gene: 11. The CDR3 has 18 amino acids. CDR3 amino acids: CASSFSLAGGPRDNEQFF. CDR3 coding DNA: TGTGCCAGCAGCTTTTCTCTAGCGGGAGGGCCTAGGGACAATGAGCAGTTCTTC.